Below are 27 T cell receptor beta chains sequenced from a single sample in a study of blood T cell repertoires in COVID-19. Clones were read by immunoSEQ multiplex PCR, and TCRdb kept only the in-frame ones, dropping some. The sample has approximately 280,000 clones, roughly 91% seen once. The sequenced material came from peripheral blood. These receptors all come from a man between 35 and 55 years old with acute or convalescent COVID-19.

The rearrangement uses TRBV11-3 and TRBJ2-3; 12 positions match TRBD2. Per the germline V gene, CDR1 is SGHNT and CDR2 is YENEEA. Unmatched junction bases numbered 3, after V lost 2 bases and J lost 0 bases. This CDR3 has 17 amino acids. The CDR3 DNA follows: TGTGCCAGCAGCTTAACTAGCGGGGGGCCTAGCACAGATACGCAGTATTTT. Translated, it gives CASSLTSGGPSTDTQYF.

The J gene is TRBJ2-2, the V gene TRBV15; maybe TRBD1 (6 bases). This CDR3 is 16 amino acids long. Germline-derived CDR1 and CDR2 are LNHNV and YYDKDF (reference sequence). Trimming removed 4 bases from V and 4 bases from J, with 16 bases in between. The CDR3 bases are TGTGCCACCAGCACTCATCTACAGGGCGGCACCGGGGAGCTGTTTTTT. This sequence encodes CATSTHLQGGTGELFF.

This clone came up a few times. This chain joins TRBV5-8 and TRBJ1-4; 7 bases match TRBD1. With V trimmed by 4 bases and J by 7 bases, 10 bases remained unmatched. CDR3 length: 15 residues. CDR1 is SGHTS, CDR2 YDEGEE, per germline. The CDR3 loop reads CASSQTGSQSEKLFF. The CDR3 DNA sequence: TGTGCCAGCAGCCAGACAGGGAGTCAGAGTGAAAAACTGTTTTTT.

A remark on this clone: One junction end does not reproduce the germline sequence, and a read error may be involved. This chain joins TRBV29-1 and TRBJ1-1, with 9 nucleotides matching TRBD1. The germline CDR1 and CDR2 sequences are SQVTM and ANQGSEA. CDR3 length: 13 amino acids. The CDR3 DNA reads as TGCAGCGCCGGACAGGGGCCGAACGCTGAAGCTTTCTTT. Encoded protein: CSAGQGPNAEAFF.

The V and J genes are TRBV5-6 and TRBJ2-7; TRBD1 matches 8 bases. Trimming took 4 bases from V and 3 from J; bases not matched to a gene: 12. Germline loops: CDR1 SGHDT, CDR2 YYEEEE. CDR3 length: 16 residues. The CDR3 DNA follows: TGTGCCAGCAGCCCAGACAGGGGCCGCAATGTCTACGAGCAGTACTTC. This sequence encodes CASSPDRGRNVYEQYF.

This chain uses TRBV5-1 with TRBJ2-1; TRBD2 is a possible D gene (5 bases). Between the trimmed V and J ends, which lost 4 bases and 0 bases, there was a span of 14 bases. The CDR3 extends over 16 amino acids. Germline lookup yields CDR1 SGHRS and CDR2 YFSETQ. CDR3 DNA sequence: TGCGCCAGCAGCCCACGGACCACTAGCTCCTACAATGAGCAGTTCTTC. Protein sequence: CASSPRTTSSYNEQFF.

This sequence joins TRBV10-3 and TRBJ2-3, with D perhaps TRBD2 (6 bases). The CDR3 has 15 amino acids. V shed 5 bases and J shed 2 bases, with 14 bases lying between them. Germline CDR1 ENHRY, CDR2 SYGVKD. CDR3 sequence: CAISPGLKDTDTQYF. Here the CDR3 DNA reads TGTGCCATCAGTCCGGGACTCAAGGACACAGATACGCAGTATTTT.

This clone was seen more than once but under ten times. The chain carries TRBV11-3 and TRBJ2-1, with D possibly being TRBD1 (5 bases). CDR3 size: 15 residues. V was clipped by 1 base and J by 3 bases, with 10 bases between them. Germline CDR1 reads SGHNT; CDR2 reads YENEEA. The CDR3 protein is CASSLGQGDYNEQFF. The CDR3 DNA follows: TGTGCCAGCAGCTTAGGTCAGGGCGACTACAATGAGCAGTTCTTC. Variable domain in full (rest from reference TRBV11-3 and TRBJ2-1): EAGVVQSPRYKIIEKKQPVAFWCNPISGHNTLYWYLQNLGQGPELLIRYENEEAVDDSQLPKDRFSAERLKGVDSTLKIQPAELGDSAVYLCASSLGQGDYNEQFFGPGTRLTVL.

This sequence joins TRBV5-4 and TRBJ2-3, with 12 bases that match TRBD2. The CDR3 has 16 amino acids. Germline CDR1 and CDR2: SGHNT and YYREEE (reference sequence). V trimming: 1 base; J trimming: 4 bases; junction bases outside the gene matches: 4. DNA for the CDR3: TGTGCCAGCAGCTTGCTAGCGGGGGGGCGCGCAGATACGCAGTATTTT. Protein sequence: CASSLLAGGRADTQYF. The variable domain in full, with the rest retrieved from reference TRBV5-4 and TRBJ2-3, is ETGVTQSPTHLIKTRGQQVTLRCSSQSGHNTVSWYQQALGQGPQFIFQYYREEENGRGNFPPRFSGLQFPNYSSELNVNALELDDSALYLCASSLLAGGRADTQYFGPGTRLTVL.

This chain uses TRBV27 with TRBJ1-6, with 7 bases matching TRBD1. CDR1 is MNHEY and CDR2 is SMNVEV in the germline V gene (reference sequence). The CDR3 extends over 16 amino acids. The ends lost 7 bases at V and 4 bases at J; junction bases unmatched: 10. Here the CDR3 reads CASTPRTGDYNSPLHF. The CDR3 bases are TGTGCCAGCACTCCTCGGACAGGCGATTATAATTCACCCCTCCACTTT.

This chain uses TRBV19 with TRBJ2-7, with a tentative D call TRBD1 (7 bases). This CDR3 comprises 13 residues. Germline lookup yields CDR1 LNHDA and CDR2 SQIVND (reference sequence). V was trimmed by 3 bases and J by 4 bases, leaving 10 bases between them. In DNA, the CDR3 is TGTGCCAGTAGTATCAGGGGGAGGTACGAGCAGTACTTC. It codes for CASSIRGRYEQYF.

The chain combines TRBV18 with TRBJ1-6, with 8 bases aligning to TRBD1. The CDR3 contains 13 residues. V shed 5 bases, J shed 8 bases, and the junction held 2 bases outside the gene matches. Germline CDR1 and CDR2: KGHSH and LQKENI. The CDR3 nucleotides read TGTGCCAGCTCAACGACAGGGGATTCACCCCTCCACTTT. This encodes CASSTTGDSPLHF.

J is TRBJ2-1 and V is TRBV6-6, with TRBD1 identical over 7 bases. V was pared by 2 bases and J by 0 bases, with 4 bases of the junction left unmatched. The CDR3 totals 16 residues. Looked up from germline, CDR1 is MNHNY and CDR2 is SVGAGI (reference sequence). This CDR3 is CASSYPQGFSYNEQFF. In nucleotides, the CDR3 is TGTGCCAGCAGTTACCCACAGGGGTTCTCCTACAATGAGCAGTTCTTC.

The chain employs TRBV5-4 and TRBJ1-1, with 7 bases lining up with TRBD1. This CDR3 comprises 15 residues. Per the germline V gene, CDR1 is SGHNT and CDR2 is YYREEE (reference sequence). Trimming at V came to 5 bases and at J to 1 base, leaving 8 bases not matched to a gene. The chain's CDR3 is CASSQRQGRNTEAFF. The CDR3 coding sequence is TGTGCCAGCAGTCAGAGACAGGGTCGGAACACTGAAGCTTTCTTT.

In regard to this clone: No conserved phenylalanine or tryptophan ends this CDR3, so it is likely a read error. This chain connects TRBV3-1 (or the pseudogene TRBV3-2) to TRBJ1-6; D may be TRBD1 (5 bases). The CDR3 loop spans 14 amino acids. Trimming took 1 base from V and 10 from J, leaving 11 bases between them. Germline V gene data show CDR1 as LGHDT and CDR2 as YNNKEL (reference sequence). The DNA for the CDR3 is TGTGCCAGCAGCCAAGGGTGGGGGGACTCACCCCTCCACCTT. It specifies CASSQGWGDSPLHL.

This chain joins TRBV11-3 and TRBJ2-1, with TRBD1 identical over 9 bases. V was clipped by 4 bases and J by 4 bases; unmatched bases: 8. The CDR3 is 16 amino acids. Germline-derived CDR1 and CDR2 are SGHNT and YENEEA. The CDR3 region is CASSSGQGRSYNEQFF. The CDR3 DNA follows: TGTGCCAGCAGCTCCGGACAGGGGAGAAGTTACAATGAGCAGTTCTTC.

This clone appeared once. The V gene is TRBV19, the J gene TRBJ2-7, with 8 bases identical to TRBD2. The CDR3 length is 17 residues. V dropped 0 bases and J dropped 2; count of bases not matched to a gene: 9. The germline V gene encodes CDR1 LNHDA and CDR2 SQIVND (reference sequence). The CDR3 DNA is TGTGCCAGTAGTATAGATCTCCGCGGGGGGCGCCCCTACGAGCAGTACTTC. It codes for CASSIDLRGGRPYEQYF.

This clone appeared a single time. CDR3 sequence: CASSQDRQALNTGELFF. The CDR3 coding sequence is TGTGCCAGCAGCCAAGATCGACAGGCCCTAAACACCGGGGAGCTGTTTTTT. The V gene is TRBV14, the J gene TRBJ2-2, with a weak D call TRBD1 (6 bases). The V gene lost 0 bases and the J gene lost 2 bases, with 13 bases spanning the gap. Germline lookup yields CDR1 SGHDN and CDR2 FVKESK. The CDR3 has 17 amino acids.

The chain is built from TRBV11-2 and TRBJ1-1; a weak D match, TRBD1 (6 bases). Trimming shortened V by 2 bases and J by 3 bases, and 13 bases separated the two germline ends. The CDR3 loop spans 15 amino acids. The germline gives CDR1 SGHAT, CDR2 FQNNGV. CDR3 protein: CASSLTVRGDTEAFF. The CDR3 DNA reads as TGTGCCAGCAGCTTAACCGTCAGGGGAGACACTGAAGCTTTCTTT.

In this sample, this clone turned up a few times. The J gene is TRBJ2-7, the V gene TRBV5-5; 7 bases are shared with TRBD1. Germline CDR1 and CDR2: SGHKS and YYEKEE (reference sequence). CDR3 size: 14 residues. After removal of 4 bases from V and 3 bases from J, the junction contained 7 bases not matched to a gene. As DNA, the CDR3 is TGTGCCAGCAGCCCCCGGGACAGCCACTACGAGCAGTACTTC. This codes for CASSPRDSHYEQYF.

The V call is TRBV5-1, the J call TRBJ2-5, with 9 nucleotides matching TRBD1. The V gene's germline CDR1 is SGHRS and CDR2 YFSETQ. This CDR3 spans 15 amino acids. V shed 0 bases and J 5 bases; nucleotides not matched to a gene: 5. CDR3 DNA: TGCGCCAGCAGCTTGGGGGGGACAGGGTCCGAGACCCAGTACTTC. Residues: CASSLGGTGSETQYF.

This clone was seen just once. In DNA, the CDR3 is TGCGCCAGCAGCTTGGCCGGGCAGGGTTTAACAGCTTTCTTT. Its protein product is CASSLAGQGLTAFF. The rearrangement uses TRBV5-1 and TRBJ1-1; perhaps TRBD1 as D (5 bases). This CDR3 comprises 14 residues. Trimming took 0 bases from V and 10 from J, leaving 16 bases between them. CDR1 is SGHRS and CDR2 is YFSETQ in the germline V gene.

This chain joins TRBV7-9 and TRBJ2-1, with 7 bases matching TRBD2. CDR3 length: 16 residues. After removal of 4 bases from V and 2 bases from J, the junction contained 8 bases not matched to a gene. Germline V gene sequence: CDR1 SEHNR, CDR2 FQNEAQ (reference sequence). CDR3 amino acids: CASSSRGDGPYNEQFF. The CDR3, as DNA: TGTGCCAGCAGCTCCCGGGGGGACGGACCCTACAATGAGCAGTTCTTC.

The chain employs TRBV7-9 and TRBJ2-2, with D unclear. V shed 5 bases and J shed 0 bases, with 13 bases lying between them. CDR3 length: 16 amino acids. Germline V CDR1 and CDR2: SEHNR, FQNEAQ (reference sequence). CDR3 in amino acids: CASSPRNIANTGELFF. The CDR3 nucleotides are TGTGCCAGCAGCCCCCGTAATATCGCGAACACCGGGGAGCTGTTTTTT.

The chain combines TRBV7-3 with TRBJ1-3, with no clear D. The CDR3 loop spans 17 amino acids. V shed 2 bases and J shed 0 bases, with 14 bases lying between them. Germline V gene lookup returns CDR1 SGHTA and CDR2 FQGTGA. CDR3 sequence reads: CASSLGPVLSSGNTIYF. The CDR3 DNA is TGTGCCAGCAGCTTAGGGCCAGTCCTTAGCTCTGGAAACACCATATATTTT.

This chain links TRBV19 with TRBJ1-5; 8 bases match TRBD1. Germline assignment: CDR1 LNHDA and CDR2 SQIVND (reference sequence). This CDR3 comprises 16 residues. Unmatched junction bases numbered 8, after V lost 6 bases and J lost 1 base. CDR3 residues: CASRDREEWSNQPQHF. The CDR3 DNA sequence: TGTGCCAGTAGGGACAGGGAGGAGTGGAGCAATCAGCCCCAGCATTTT.

The V and J genes are TRBV5-6 and TRBJ1-1; D not certain. The CDR3 is 13 residues long. Germline loops: CDR1 SGHDT, CDR2 YYEEEE. V was clipped by 3 bases and J by 1 base, with 7 bases between them. The CDR3, as DNA: TGTGCCAGCAGCTACGAGTGGAACACTGAAGCTTTCTTT. Its translation is CASSYEWNTEAFF. The entire variable domain, with the rest obtained from reference TRBV5-6 and TRBJ1-1, is as follows: DAGVTQSPTHLIKTRGQQVTLRCSPKSGHDTVSWYQQALGQGPQFIFQYYEEEERQRGNFPDRFSGHQFPNYSSELNVNALLLGDSALYLCASSYEWNTEAFFGQGTRLTVV.